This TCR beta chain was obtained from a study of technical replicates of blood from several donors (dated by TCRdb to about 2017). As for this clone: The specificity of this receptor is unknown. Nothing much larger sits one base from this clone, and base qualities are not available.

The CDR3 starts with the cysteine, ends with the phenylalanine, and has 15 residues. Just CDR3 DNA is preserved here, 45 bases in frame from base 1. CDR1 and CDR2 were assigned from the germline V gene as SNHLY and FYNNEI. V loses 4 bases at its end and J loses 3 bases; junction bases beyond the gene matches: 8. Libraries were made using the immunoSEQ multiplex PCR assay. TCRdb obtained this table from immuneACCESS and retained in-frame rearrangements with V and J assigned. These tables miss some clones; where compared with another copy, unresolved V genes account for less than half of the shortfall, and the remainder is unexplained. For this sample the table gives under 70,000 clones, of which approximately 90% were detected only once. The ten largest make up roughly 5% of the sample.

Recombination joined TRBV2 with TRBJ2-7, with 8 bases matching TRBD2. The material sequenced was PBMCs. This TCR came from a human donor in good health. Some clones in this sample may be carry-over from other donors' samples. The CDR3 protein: CASSGSAGGFYEQYF. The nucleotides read TGTGCCAGCAGTGGTTCGGCGGGAGGATTCTACGAGCAGTACTTC.